Listed below are T cell receptor beta chains from one sample, sequenced in a study of shared clonotypes between healthy human individuals. Generated by immunoSEQ multiplex PCR, the TCRdb table keeps only in-frame clones and is missing some. This table holds roughly 700,000 clones, around two thirds found once. Sequenced input: memory CD4+ T cells sorted from blood. These receptors all stem from a woman aged 30 to 39 in good health. The CDR3 runs from the conserved cysteine through the conserved F or W. Size is stated for part of the rows, as once, few or many counts, or as a class when the clone is expanded.

clone_size: -; j_call: TRBJ2-2; v_call: TRBV4-1; cdr3_aa: CASSQVLAGGSSSGELFF
clone_size: -; j_call: TRBJ1-5; v_call: TRBV28; cdr3_aa: CASSLGWGGNQPQHF
clone_size: -; j_call: TRBJ1-5; v_call: TRBV2; cdr3_aa: CASSGGLFSNQPQHF
clone_size: -; j_call: TRBJ2-7; v_call: TRBV6-5; cdr3_aa: CASSYSPTNYEQYF
clone_size: -; j_call: TRBJ2-7; v_call: TRBV13; cdr3_aa: CASGGGSSYEQYF
clone_size: few; j_call: TRBJ2-3; v_call: TRBV5-4; cdr3_aa: CASRNYTYDTQYF
clone_size: -; j_call: TRBJ2-1; v_call: TRBV11-3; cdr3_aa: CASSNTGTGSYNEQFF
clone_size: -; j_call: TRBJ2-3; v_call: TRBV5-1; cdr3_aa: CASSQGLAGGLTDTQYF
clone_size: -; j_call: TRBJ2-6; v_call: TRBV6-1; cdr3_aa: CASRSGSGANVLTF
clone_size: -; j_call: TRBJ1-1; v_call: TRBV25-1; cdr3_aa: CASSEPTRPQAEAFF
clone_size: -; j_call: TRBJ1-1; v_call: TRBV5-1; cdr3_aa: CASSPDLAEAFF
clone_size: -; j_call: TRBJ2-7; v_call: TRBV5-1; cdr3_aa: CASSLAITGSEQYF
clone_size: -; j_call: TRBJ2-7; v_call: TRBV15; cdr3_aa: CATSRPRFGIPYEQYF
clone_size: -; j_call: TRBJ2-2; v_call: TRBV4-1; cdr3_aa: CASRRLVSAGELFF
clone_size: -; j_call: TRBJ1-2; v_call: TRBV11-2; cdr3_aa: CASSLDPLGGYTF
clone_size: -; j_call: TRBJ1-1; v_call: TRBV6-1; cdr3_aa: CASNTGTTLNTEAFF
clone_size: -; j_call: TRBJ2-7; v_call: TRBV27; cdr3_aa: CASSNKRESLTIYEQYF
clone_size: few; j_call: TRBJ1-1; v_call: TRBV28; cdr3_aa: CASSFGGIANTEAFF
clone_size: -; j_call: TRBJ2-5; v_call: TRBV28; cdr3_aa: CASSHYLGGTGGLEQETQYF
clone_size: -; j_call: TRBJ2-3; v_call: TRBV18; cdr3_aa: CASSPQPAGVLSDTQYF
clone_size: -; j_call: TRBJ2-1; v_call: TRBV19; cdr3_aa: CASSRDLGPLNEQFF
clone_size: -; j_call: TRBJ2-3; v_call: TRBV19; cdr3_aa: CASSAVGLAGDTQYF
clone_size: -; j_call: TRBJ1-6; v_call: TRBV28; cdr3_aa: CASSFGRYNSPLHF
clone_size: -; j_call: TRBJ1-1; v_call: TRBV5-1; cdr3_aa: CASSSHQLNTEAFF
clone_size: -; j_call: TRBJ1-5; v_call: TRBV6-6; cdr3_aa: CASTRDNQPQHF
clone_size: -; j_call: TRBJ1-4; v_call: TRBV11-2; cdr3_aa: CASTQGAGQGPEKLFF
clone_size: -; j_call: TRBJ1-1; v_call: TRBV28; cdr3_aa: CASNEGRNTEAFF
clone_size: -; j_call: TRBJ2-5; v_call: TRBV15; cdr3_aa: CATSPGLAEETQYF